This TCR beta chain is drawn from a study of blood T cell repertoires in COVID-19. Only in-frame clones appear in the TCRdb table, and some are missing; sequencing was by immunoSEQ multiplex PCR. The sample carries 50,000 to 80,000 clones, nearly 90% recorded once. V gave up 7 bases and J gave up 4 bases, with 14 bases separating them. The germline V gene has CDR1 SNHLY and CDR2 FYNNEI. This CDR3 is 14 amino acids long. The TCR was taken from a man in his 60s with acute or convalescent COVID-19. V is TRBV2 and J is TRBJ1-3; unclear D gene. The specimen sequenced was peripheral blood. The CDR3 reads CASIPRNRGNTIYF. In DNA, the CDR3 is TGTGCCAGCATTCCGAGGAACCGGGGAAACACCATATATTTT. Combining the CDR3 with reference TRBV2 and TRBJ1-3 gives the whole variable domain EPEVTQTPSHQVTQMGQEVILRCVPISNHLYFYWYRQILGQKVEFLVSFYNNEISEKSEIFDDQFSVERPDGSNFTLKIRSTKLEDSAMYFCASIPRNRGNTIYFGEGSWLTVV.